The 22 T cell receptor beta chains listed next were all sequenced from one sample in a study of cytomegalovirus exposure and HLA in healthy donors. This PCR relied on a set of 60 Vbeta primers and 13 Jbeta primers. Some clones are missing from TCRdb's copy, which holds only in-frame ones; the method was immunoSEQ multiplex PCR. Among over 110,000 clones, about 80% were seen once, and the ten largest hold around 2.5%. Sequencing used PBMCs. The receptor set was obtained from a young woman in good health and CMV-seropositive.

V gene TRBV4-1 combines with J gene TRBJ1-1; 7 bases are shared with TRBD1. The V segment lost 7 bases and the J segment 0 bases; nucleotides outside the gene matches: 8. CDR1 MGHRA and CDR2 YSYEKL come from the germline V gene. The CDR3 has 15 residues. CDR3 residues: CASTGQVYMNTEAFF. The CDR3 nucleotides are TGCGCCAGCACTGGACAGGTCTATATGAACACTGAAGCTTTCTTT.

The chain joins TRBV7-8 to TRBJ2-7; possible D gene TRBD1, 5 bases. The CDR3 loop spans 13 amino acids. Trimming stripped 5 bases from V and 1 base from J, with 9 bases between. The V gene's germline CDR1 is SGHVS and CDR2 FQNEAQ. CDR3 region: CASSLDSSYEQYF. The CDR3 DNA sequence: TGTGCCAGCAGCCTCGACAGTTCCTACGAGCAGTACTTC.

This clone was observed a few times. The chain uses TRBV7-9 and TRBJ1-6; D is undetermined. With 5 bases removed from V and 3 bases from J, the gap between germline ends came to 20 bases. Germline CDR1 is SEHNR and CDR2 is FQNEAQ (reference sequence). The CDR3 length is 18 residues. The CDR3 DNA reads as TGTGCCAGCAGCGCAGCAGAAGGAGGGTTAATCTATAATTCACCCCTCCACTTT. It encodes CASSAAEGGLIYNSPLHF.

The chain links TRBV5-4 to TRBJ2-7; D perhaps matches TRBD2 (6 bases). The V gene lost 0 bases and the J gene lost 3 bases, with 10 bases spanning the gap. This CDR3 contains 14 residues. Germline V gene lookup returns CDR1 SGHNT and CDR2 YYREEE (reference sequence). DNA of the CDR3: TGTGCCAGCAGCTTGGGGGGGGTGTTCTACGAGCAGTACTTC. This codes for CASSLGGVFYEQYF.

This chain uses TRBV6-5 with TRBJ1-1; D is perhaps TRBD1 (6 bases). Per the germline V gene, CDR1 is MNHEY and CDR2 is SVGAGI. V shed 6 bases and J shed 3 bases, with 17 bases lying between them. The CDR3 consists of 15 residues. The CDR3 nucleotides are TGTGCCAGCAGACCCCGACAGGTGCGGGACACTGAAGCTTTCTTT. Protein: CASRPRQVRDTEAFF.

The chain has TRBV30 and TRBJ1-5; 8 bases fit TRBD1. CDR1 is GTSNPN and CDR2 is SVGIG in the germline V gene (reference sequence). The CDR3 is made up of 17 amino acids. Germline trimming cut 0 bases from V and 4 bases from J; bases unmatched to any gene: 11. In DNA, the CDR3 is TGTGCCTGGAGTGTAGGCCCCACCAGGGGGCGGAATCAGCCCCAGCATTTT. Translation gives CAWSVGPTRGRNQPQHF.

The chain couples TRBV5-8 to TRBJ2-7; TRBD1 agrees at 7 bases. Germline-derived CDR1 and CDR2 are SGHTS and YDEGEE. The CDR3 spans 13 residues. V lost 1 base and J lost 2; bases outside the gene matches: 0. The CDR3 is CASSLTGAYEQYF. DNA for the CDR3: TGTGCCAGCAGCTTGACAGGGGCCTACGAGCAGTACTTC.

The CDR3 nucleotides are TGTGCCAGCAGCTTTTTGATTCCTACCTACGAGCAGTACTTC. Its protein product is CASSFLIPTYEQYF. The chain carries TRBV5-5 and TRBJ2-7; D gene unclear. Germline CDR1 SGHKS, CDR2 YYEKEE (reference sequence). V lost 2 bases to trimming and J lost 2 bases, with 11 bases between them. This CDR3 region has 14 residues.

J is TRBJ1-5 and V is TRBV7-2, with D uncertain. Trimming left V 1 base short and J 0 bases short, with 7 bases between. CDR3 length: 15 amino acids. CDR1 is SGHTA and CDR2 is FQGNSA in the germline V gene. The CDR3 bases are TGTGCCAGCAGCTTAGTCGGGGTTAGCAATCAGCCCCAGCATTTT. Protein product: CASSLVGVSNQPQHF.

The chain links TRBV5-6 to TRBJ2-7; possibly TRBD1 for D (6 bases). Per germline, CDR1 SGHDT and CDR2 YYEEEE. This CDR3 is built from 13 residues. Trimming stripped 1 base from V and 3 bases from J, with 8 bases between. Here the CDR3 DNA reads TGTGCCAGCAGCTTGCAGGGGATCTACGAGCAGTACTTC. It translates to CASSLQGIYEQYF.

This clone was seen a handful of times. CDR3: CASMRVGTQYF. In DNA, the CDR3 is TGTGCCAGCATGAGAGTCGGGACCCAGTACTTC. This chain joins TRBV6-6 and TRBJ2-5; D gene unclear. Germline values: CDR1 MNHNY, CDR2 SVGAGI (reference sequence). The CDR3 is 11 residues long. The V and J ends lost 7 bases and 7 bases respectively, with 10 bases between them.

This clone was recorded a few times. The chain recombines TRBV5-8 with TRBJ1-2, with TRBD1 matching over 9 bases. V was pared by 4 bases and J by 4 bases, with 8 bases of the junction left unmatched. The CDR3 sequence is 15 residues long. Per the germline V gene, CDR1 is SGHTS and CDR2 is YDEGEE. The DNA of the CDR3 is TGTGCCAGCAGCCCCGGACAGGGGCCCCGCTATGGCTACACCTTC. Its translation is CASSPGQGPRYGYTF.

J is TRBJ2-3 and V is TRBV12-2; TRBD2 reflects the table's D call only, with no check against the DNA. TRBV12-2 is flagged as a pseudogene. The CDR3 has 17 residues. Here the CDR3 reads CASRRHWRGAGGDTQYF. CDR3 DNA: TGTGCAAGTCGCCGTCATTGGAGGGGGGCCGGGGGGGATACGCAGTATTTT.

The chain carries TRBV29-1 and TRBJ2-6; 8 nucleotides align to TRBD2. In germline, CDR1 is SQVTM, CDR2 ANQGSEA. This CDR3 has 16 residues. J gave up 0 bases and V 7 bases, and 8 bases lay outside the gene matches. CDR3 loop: CSASSGGGSGANVLTF. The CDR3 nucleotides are TGCAGCGCCTCCTCGGGAGGGGGCTCTGGGGCCAACGTCCTGACTTTC.

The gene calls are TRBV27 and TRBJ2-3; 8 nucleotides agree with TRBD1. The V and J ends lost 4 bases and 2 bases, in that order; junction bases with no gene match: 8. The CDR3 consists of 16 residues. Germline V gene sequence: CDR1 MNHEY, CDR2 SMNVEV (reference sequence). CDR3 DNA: TGTGCCAGCAGTTCCGACCGGACAGGGTTCACAGATACGCAGTATTTT. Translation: CASSSDRTGFTDTQYF.

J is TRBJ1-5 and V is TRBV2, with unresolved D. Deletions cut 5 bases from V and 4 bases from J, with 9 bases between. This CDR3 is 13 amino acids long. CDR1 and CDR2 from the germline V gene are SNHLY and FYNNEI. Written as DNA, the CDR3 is TGTGCCAGCAGTCGAGGATTTAATCAGCCCCAGCATTTT. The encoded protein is CASSRGFNQPQHF. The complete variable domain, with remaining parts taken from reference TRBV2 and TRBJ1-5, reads EPEVTQTPSHQVTQMGQEVILRCVPISNHLYFYWYRQILGQKVEFLVSFYNNEISEKSEIFDDQFSVERPDGSNFTLKIRSTKLEDSAMYFCASSRGFNQPQHFGDGTRLSIL.

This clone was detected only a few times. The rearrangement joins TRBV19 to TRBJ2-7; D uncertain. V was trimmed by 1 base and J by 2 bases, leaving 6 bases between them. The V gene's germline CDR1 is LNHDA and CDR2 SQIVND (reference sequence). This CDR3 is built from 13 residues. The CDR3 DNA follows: TGTGCCAGTAGTATAGCTCACACCTACGAGCAGTACTTC. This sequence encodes CASSIAHTYEQYF.

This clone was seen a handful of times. This chain's CDR3 is CASSLVGRGRPSGANVLTF. The CDR3 nucleotides are TGTGCCAGCAGCTTGGTGGGCAGGGGGCGCCCCTCTGGGGCCAACGTCCTGACTTTC. V is TRBV5-6 and J is TRBJ2-6, with 8 bases that match TRBD1. CDR3 length: 19 amino acids. Germline trimming cut 0 bases from V and 0 bases from J; bases unmatched to any gene: 8. The germline V gene encodes CDR1 SGHDT and CDR2 YYEEEE.

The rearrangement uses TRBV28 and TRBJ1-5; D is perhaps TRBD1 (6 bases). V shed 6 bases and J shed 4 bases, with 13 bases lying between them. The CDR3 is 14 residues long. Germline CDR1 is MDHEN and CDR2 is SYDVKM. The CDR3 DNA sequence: TGTGCCAGCAGCAGGGGTACCCCGAATCAGCCCCAGCATTTT. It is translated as CASSRGTPNQPQHF.

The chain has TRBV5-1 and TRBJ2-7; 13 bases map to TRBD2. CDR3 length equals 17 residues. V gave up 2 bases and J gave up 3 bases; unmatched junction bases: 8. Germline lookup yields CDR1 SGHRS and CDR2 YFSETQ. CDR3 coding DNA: TGCGCCAGCAGCTTTTACCGGACTAGCGGGGGATTCTACGAGCAGTACTTC. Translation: CASSFYRTSGGFYEQYF.

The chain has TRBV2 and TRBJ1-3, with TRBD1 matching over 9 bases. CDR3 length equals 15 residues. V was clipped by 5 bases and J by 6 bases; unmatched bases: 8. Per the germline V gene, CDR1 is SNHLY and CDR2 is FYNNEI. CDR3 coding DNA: TGTGCCAGCAGTCACCGGACAGGGGCGGAAAACACCATATATTTT. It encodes CASSHRTGAENTIYF.

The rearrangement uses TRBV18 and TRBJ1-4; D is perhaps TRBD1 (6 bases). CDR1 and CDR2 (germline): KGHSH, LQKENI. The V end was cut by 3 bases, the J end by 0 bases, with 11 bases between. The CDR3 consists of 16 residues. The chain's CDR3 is CASSPLQGSTNEKLFF. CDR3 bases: TGTGCCAGCTCACCTTTACAGGGCTCAACTAATGAAAAACTGTTTTTT. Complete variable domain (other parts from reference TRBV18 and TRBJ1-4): NAGVMQNPRHLVRRRGQEARLRCSPMKGHSHVYWYRQLPEEGLKFMVYLQKENIIDESGMPKERFSAEFPKEGPSILRIQQVVRGDSAAYFCASSPLQGSTNEKLFFGSGTQLSVL.